This entry lists 13 T cell receptor beta chains sequenced from one sample in a study of human T cells and chemical hapten exposure. TCRdb reprocessed the RACE reads via MiXCR and lists one record per CDR3 protein. Counted here are more than 55,000 distinct CDR3 sequences, about 11% occurring once; the ten biggest clones make up approximately 4%. Stated time point: pre-sensitization, week 0. Treatment denoted: therapeutic diphenylcyclopropenone sensitization with weekly scalp DPC. Sample: whole blood, taken in connection with sensitization to the hapten diphenylcyclopropenone (DPC). Source of these receptors: a woman in her thirties or forties with alopecia areata. Some clones in this sample may be carry-over from other donors' samples.

The gene calls are TRBV6-2 or TRBV6-3 and TRBJ2-1, with 8 bases that match TRBD2. V gave up 5 bases and J gave up 7 bases; unmatched junction bases: 4. Germline values: CDR1 MNHEY, CDR2 SVGEGT. The CDR3 totals 13 residues. The CDR3 sequence: CASSGREVNEQFF. In DNA, the CDR3 is TGTGCCAGCAGTGGGCGGGAGGTGAATGAGCAGTTCTTC.

Only a few counts were recorded for this clonotype. The genes are TRBV6-5 and TRBJ1-1; tentative D call: TRBD1 (5 bases). Per germline, CDR1 MNHEY and CDR2 SVGAGI. The CDR3 is made up of 15 amino acids. With 3 bases removed from V and 8 bases from J, the gap between germline ends came to 19 bases. The CDR3 nucleotides are TGTGCCAGCAGTTATCTGGCTAGAGGGGTGACGGAAGCTTTCTTT. As protein: CASSYLARGVTEAFF.

Many counts were recorded for this clonotype. V is TRBV5-1 and J is TRBJ2-3, with D possibly being TRBD2 (6 bases). This CDR3 has 14 residues. Trimming cost V 0 bases and J 4 bases, with 9 bases left between them. Per the germline V gene, CDR1 is SGHRS and CDR2 is YFSETQ. The chain's CDR3 is CASSLDRRADTQYF. CDR3 nucleotides: TGCGCCAGCAGCTTGGACAGGAGGGCAGATACGCAGTATTTT.

The rearrangement links TRBV27 to TRBJ2-2; D might be TRBD2 (5 bases). The germline gives CDR1 MNHEY, CDR2 SMNVEV (reference sequence). The V and J ends lost 3 bases and 3 bases respectively, with 11 bases between them. CDR3 length: 15 amino acids. The CDR3 reads CASSFAGRDTGELFF. CDR3 in DNA: TGTGCCAGCAGTTTTGCCGGGCGGGACACCGGGGAGCTGTTTTTT.

The J gene is TRBJ2-1, the V gene TRBV7-3, with D possibly called TRBD1 or TRBD2 (5 bases each). V lost 1 base to trimming and J lost 11 bases, with 9 bases between them. The CDR3 consists of 12 residues. In germline, CDR1 is SGHTA, CDR2 FQGTGA. CDR3 sequence: CASSLSGGKQFF. The CDR3, as DNA: TGTGCCAGCAGCTTAAGTGGGGGTAAGCAGTTCTTC.

This clonotype was seen only a few times. The CDR3 DNA sequence: TGTGCCAGCAGTACCGGGGGCGGGGCCGAGCAGTACTTC. Translated, it gives CASSTGGGAEQYF. This chain connects TRBV12-3 or TRBV12-4 to TRBJ2-7; D may match TRBD1 or TRBD2 (6 bases each). The CDR3 runs to 13 residues. V was trimmed by 5 bases and J by 6 bases, leaving 14 bases between them.

In this sample, this clonotype turned up many times. The chain has TRBV24-1 and TRBJ1-1; D gene ambiguous. This CDR3 spans 17 amino acids. V lost 7 bases and J 3 bases, leaving 23 bases between the germline ends. Per the germline V gene, CDR1 is KGHDR and CDR2 is SFDVKD. This chain's CDR3 is CATSQDISGIVDTEAFF. For the CDR3, the DNA is TGTGCCACCAGCCAAGACATAAGTGGTATCGTGGACACTGAAGCTTTCTTT.

In this sample, this clonotype turned up a few times. The V call is TRBV10-3, the J call TRBJ2-2; 13 bases match TRBD2. CDR3 length: 18 residues. Per the germline V gene, CDR1 is ENHRY and CDR2 is SYGVKD. The V segment lost 6 bases and the J segment 6 bases; nucleotides outside the gene matches: 13. CDR3 region: CAIRRGDGGTSGAGELFF. In nucleotides, the CDR3 is TGTGCCATCAGGAGGGGTGACGGAGGGACTAGCGGGGCCGGGGAGCTGTTTTTT.

This clonotype was seen many times. This sequence joins TRBV6-2 or TRBV6-3 and TRBJ2-6, with no clear D. V was trimmed by 8 bases and J by 1 base, leaving 9 bases between them. Germline V gene sequence: CDR1 MNHEY, CDR2 SVGEGT. The CDR3 is made up of 14 amino acids. The CDR3 spells CASLFQSGANVLTF. CDR3 in DNA: TGTGCCAGCCTTTTTCAATCTGGGGCCAACGTCCTGACTTTC.

As to this clonotype: Possible read error: a much larger clone is one base away. The chain recombines TRBV2 with TRBJ2-5; 8 bases map to TRBD2. Per germline, CDR1 SNHLY and CDR2 FYNNEI. The CDR3 totals 15 residues. V shed 3 bases and J 5 bases; nucleotides not matched to a gene: 8. The CDR3 region is CASSDDGRGMETQYF. In DNA, the CDR3 is TGTGCCAGCAGTGATGACGGGAGGGGGATGGAGACCCAGTACTTC.

This clonotype has just a few counts. The rearrangement uses TRBV6-2 or TRBV6-3 and TRBJ1-5; no definite D call. The CDR3 extends over 13 amino acids. Germline V gene sequence: CDR1 MNHEY, CDR2 SVGEGT. Trimming removed 5 bases at V and 7 bases at J, with 12 bases between. CDR3 protein: CASSVRSQQPQHF. CDR3 coding DNA: TGTGCCAGCAGTGTAAGATCCCAACAGCCCCAGCATTTT.

The CDR3 region has the DNA TGTGCCAGTAGTACCCAGGGGTATGGGGCCAACGTCCTGACTTTC. It yields the protein CASSTQGYGANVLTF. The J gene is TRBJ2-6, the V gene TRBV19; perhaps TRBD1 as D (6 bases). The CDR3 covers 15 residues. CDR1 and CDR2 (germline): LNHDA, SQIVND (reference sequence). V was clipped by 4 bases and J by 3 bases, with 10 bases between them.

This clonotype was counted at least ten times. This chain joins TRBV6-2 or TRBV6-3 and TRBJ1-5; 12 bases match TRBD1. The CDR3 has 15 amino acids. Germline V gene lookup returns CDR1 MNHEY and CDR2 SVGEGT. The junction had 3 bases not matched to a gene; V was cut back by 5 bases and J by 4 bases. In DNA form, the CDR3 reads TGTGCCAGCAGTCGGGACAGGGGGCGAAATCAGCCCCAGCATTTT. Residues: CASSRDRGRNQPQHF.